The present TCR beta chain was sequenced within a study of T cell changes during pregnancy in multiple sclerosis. Produced via immunoSEQ multiplex PCR; TCRdb's table is partial and in-frame only. This table has over 55,000 clones, about 92% appearing once. The ends were cut back, 0 bases at V and 0 bases at J, with 6 bases in the middle. Germline V gene lookup returns CDR1 SGDLS and CDR2 YYNGEE. The CDR3 runs 15 residues. This TCR derives from a female donor with multiple sclerosis, enrolled in a pregnancy study. The V call is TRBV9, the J call TRBJ2-2; D gene ambiguous. The sequencing used peripheral blood, collected in the first trimester of pregnancy. CDR3 DNA: TGTGCCAGCAGCGTAGCTAGGACGAACACCGGGGAGCTGTTTTTT. Residues: CASSVARTNTGELFF.